This T cell receptor (beta chain) appears in the sequencing data of a study of blood T cells in healthy people across ages. Broader study findings: The study lacked donor CMV status, which possibly confounded expanded clonotype changes. Compared with aged donors, long-lived donors showed fewer expanded clones, suggesting selection.

Per-sample PBMC isolation yielded at least 6.5 million cells. A second PCR, run for about 6 to 12 cycles, used a sample-barcoded 5' primer plus a J-beta primer mix. Researchers report that a template-switch adaptor with 12 random nucleotides tagged each cDNA molecule. TCRdb ran MiXCR on the 5' RACE reads and lists one entry per CDR3 protein. The sample has around 1.5 million distinct CDR3 sequences, approximately 63% seen once. About this clonotype: Its antigen is still unknown.

Germline CDR1 SGHAT, CDR2 FQNNGV. Trimming removed 5 bases at V and 8 bases at J, with 18 bases between. The CDR3 sequence is 14 residues long. This sequence was found in a man aged 18 to 29 in good health. This chain connects TRBV11-2 to TRBJ1-2; D perhaps matches TRBD1 (5 bases). Sample: blood. CDR3 nucleotide sequence: TGTGCCAGCAGCCCAGGGTGGGGATCGGGCGGCTACACCTTC. Its protein product is CASSPGWGSGGYTF.